The 10 T cell receptor beta chains in this list originate from one sample, sequenced in a study of post-analysis software for immune sequencing data. Study-level points and caveats: Compared with controls, patients had more of roughly five TRBV segments, including TRBV5-6, TRBV5-1 and TRBV20-1.

Included in the TCR beta cDNA libraries were unique molecular identifiers. One entry per CDR3 protein results from TCRdb running MiXCR on the PCR reads. The sample holds some 690,000 distinct CDR3 sequences, 59% seen once. No antigen has been identified for these receptors. Sequencing input: blood. The receptors stem from a girl aged 2 to 10 with multiple sclerosis.

The J gene is TRBJ2-1, the V gene TRBV29-1; 8 bases agree with TRBD1. Germline V lookup: CDR1 SQVTM, CDR2 ANQGSEA. V dropped 4 bases and J dropped 4; count of bases not matched to a gene: 6. The CDR3 has 14 residues. The CDR3: CSVGRTGTYNEQFF. The CDR3 DNA sequence: TGCAGCGTTGGTAGGACAGGGACATACAATGAGCAGTTCTTC.

The genes are TRBV20-1 and TRBJ2-1, with D perhaps matching TRBD1 (6 bases). The CDR3 runs to 18 residues. V lost 1 base and J 0 bases, leaving 19 bases between the germline ends. CDR1 is DFQATT and CDR2 is SNEGSKA in the germline V gene (reference sequence). CDR3 sequence (DNA): TGCAGTGCTAGAGGCCTAACCGGGGACAACCCCTCCTACAATGAGCAGTTCTTC. Its translation is CSARGLTGDNPSYNEQFF.

The chain joins TRBV21-1 to TRBJ2-7; the table's TRBD1 call for D was not verified on the DNA. The end of the DNA is better explained by TRBJ2-5, so the J call may be wrong. TRBV21-1 is marked as a pseudogene. There are 17 residues in the CDR3. The CDR3 sequence is CASSKAPSPGLGETQYF. CDR3 sequence (DNA): TGTGCCAGCAGCAAAGCTCCCAGTCCAGGGTTAGGCGAGACCCAGTACTTC.

This clonotype was seen a handful of times. The J gene is TRBJ1-2, the V gene TRBV27; TRBD1 matches at 7 bases. This CDR3 has 12 amino acids. The germline CDR1 and CDR2 sequences are MNHEY and SMNVEV (reference sequence). The V and J ends lost 6 bases and 6 bases, in that order; junction bases with no gene match: 4. Here the CDR3 DNA reads TGTGCCAGCAGAACAGGGGCGGATGGCTACACCTTC. Amino acid sequence: CASRTGADGYTF.

The chain employs TRBV29-1 and TRBJ1-1; D is uncertain. Germline loops: CDR1 SQVTM, CDR2 ANQGSEA. This CDR3 is built from 13 residues. V lost 3 bases and J lost 6, with 14 bases in between. CDR3 nucleotide sequence: TGCAGCGTTGATCGTCTAAATAAGGCTGAAGCTTTCTTT. It specifies CSVDRLNKAEAFF.

The CDR3 nucleotides are TGTGCCAGCAGTCCTTGGGACAGGGGGGAGCAGTTCTTC. Amino acids: CASSPWDRGEQFF. The genes are TRBV2 and TRBJ2-1; 11 bases fit TRBD1. Germline V gene sequence: CDR1 SNHLY, CDR2 FYNNEI. Trimming removed 5 bases from V and 10 bases from J; junction bases left unmatched: 4. The CDR3 contains 13 residues.

V and J are TRBV7-3 and TRBJ2-5; tentatively, D is TRBD2 (7 bases). Germline CDR1 reads SGHTA; CDR2 reads FQGTGA. V lost 5 bases and J 2 bases, leaving 15 bases between the germline ends. The CDR3 is made up of 15 amino acids. In DNA form, the CDR3 reads TGTGCCAGCAGCGAGGGGGGGGGCTTACAAGAGACCCAGTACTTC. Protein: CASSEGGGLQETQYF.

CDR3 DNA: TGTGCCACCCAATGGGCAGGAACCTACGAGCAGTTCTTC. It codes for CATQWAGTYEQFF. The chain is built from TRBV25-1 and TRBJ2-1; D ambiguous. The V end lost 10 bases, the J end lost 10 bases, and 20 bases lay between the germline ends. Germline V gene data show CDR1 as MGHDK and CDR2 as SYGVNS. The CDR3 runs to 13 residues. The full variable domain, with the rest looked up from reference TRBV25-1 and TRBJ2-1, is EADIYQTPRYLVIGTGKKITLECSQTMGHDKMYWYQQDPGMELHLIHYSYGVNSTEKGDLSSESTVSRIRTEHFPLTLESARPSHTSQYLCATQWAGTYEQFFGPGTRLTVL.

The chain combines TRBV15 with TRBJ2-1; 7 positions agree with TRBD2. The germline CDR1 and CDR2 sequences are LNHNV and YYDKDF (reference sequence). After removal of 0 bases from V and 0 bases from J, the junction contained 11 bases not matched to a gene. The CDR3 covers 19 residues. CDR3 amino acids: CATSRDFGSRGSSYNEQFF. In DNA, the CDR3 is TGTGCCACCAGCAGAGATTTCGGATCGCGGGGGAGCTCCTACAATGAGCAGTTCTTC.

The CDR3 region has the DNA TGTGCCAGCAAAGCGGGGGGGCCCGGTGAGCAGTTCTTC. Translated: CASKAGGPGEQFF. The chain recombines TRBV6-5 with TRBJ2-1; 10 bases fit TRBD2. Germline CDR1 MNHEY, CDR2 SVGAGI. The CDR3 is 13 amino acids. The V and J ends lost 7 bases and 9 bases, in that order; junction bases with no gene match: 6.